This section outlines one T cell receptor (beta chain) sequence together with its context. This sample is part of a study of T cell changes during pregnancy in multiple sclerosis. V lost 0 bases and J 3 bases, leaving 27 bases between the germline ends. The V gene's germline CDR1 is MNHEY and CDR2 SMNVEV (reference sequence). The CDR3 extends over 20 amino acids. The protocol was immunoSEQ multiplex PCR, while the TCRdb copy is restricted to in-frame clones and leaves out a portion. The data show about 98,000 clones, with approximately 90% seen just once and approximately 2.4% held by the top ten. The sequence was obtained from a female donor in good health, enrolled as a control in a pregnancy study. Source: peripheral blood, taken after pregnancy. The rearrangement links TRBV27 to TRBJ2-7; the D gene is possibly TRBD2 (5 bases). CDR3 coding DNA: TGTGCCAGCAGTTTATCGGTCGGCCCTTCGGGGTTGCCGGATTACTACGAGCAGTACTTC. Residues: CASSLSVGPSGLPDYYEQYF.